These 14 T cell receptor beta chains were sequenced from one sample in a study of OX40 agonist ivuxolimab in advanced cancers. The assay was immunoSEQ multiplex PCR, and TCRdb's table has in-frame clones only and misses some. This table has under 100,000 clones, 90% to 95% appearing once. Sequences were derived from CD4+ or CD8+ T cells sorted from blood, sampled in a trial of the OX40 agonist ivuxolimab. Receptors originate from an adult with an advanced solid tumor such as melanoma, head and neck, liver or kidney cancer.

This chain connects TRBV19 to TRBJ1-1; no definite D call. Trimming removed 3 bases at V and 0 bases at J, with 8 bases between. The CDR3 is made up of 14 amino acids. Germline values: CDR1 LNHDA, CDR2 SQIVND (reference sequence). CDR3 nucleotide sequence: TGTGCCAGTAGTATCGGTACCATGAACACTGAAGCTTTCTTT. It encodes CASSIGTMNTEAFF.

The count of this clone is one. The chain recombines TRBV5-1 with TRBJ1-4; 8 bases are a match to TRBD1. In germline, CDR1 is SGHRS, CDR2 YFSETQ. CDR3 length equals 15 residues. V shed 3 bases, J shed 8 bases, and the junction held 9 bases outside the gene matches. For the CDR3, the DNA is TGCGCCAGCAGCTACCAGGGGGCGACGGGGGAAAAACTGTTTTTT. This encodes CASSYQGATGEKLFF.

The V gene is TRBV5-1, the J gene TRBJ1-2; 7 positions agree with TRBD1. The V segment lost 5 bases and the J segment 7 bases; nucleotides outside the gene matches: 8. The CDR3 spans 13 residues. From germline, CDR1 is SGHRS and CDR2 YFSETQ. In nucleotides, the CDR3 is TGCGCCAGCAGTAGGGGACAGACGGGTGGCTACACCTTC. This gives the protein CASSRGQTGGYTF.

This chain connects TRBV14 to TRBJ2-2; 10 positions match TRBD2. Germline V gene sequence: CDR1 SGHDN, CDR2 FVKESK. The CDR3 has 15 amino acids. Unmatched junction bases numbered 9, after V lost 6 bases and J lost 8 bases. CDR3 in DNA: TGTGCCAGCAGTCGTGCTAGCGGGAGCGTGGGGGAGCTGTTTTTT. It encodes CASSRASGSVGELFF.

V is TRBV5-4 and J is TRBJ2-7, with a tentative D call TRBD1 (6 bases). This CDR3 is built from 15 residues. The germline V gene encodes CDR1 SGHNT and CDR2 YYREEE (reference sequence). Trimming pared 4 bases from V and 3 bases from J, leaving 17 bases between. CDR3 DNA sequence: TGTGCCAGCAGCCGCCGGGACACCTTTGGCTACGAGCAGTACTTC. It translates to CASSRRDTFGYEQYF.

The CDR3 sequence is CASSEGRTVRSSYEQYF. As DNA, the CDR3 is TGTGCCAGCAGTGAAGGCAGGACAGTTAGGAGCTCCTACGAGCAGTACTTC. The rearrangement joins TRBV6-1 to TRBJ2-7, with TRBD1 as a possible D gene (6 bases). Germline V gene data show CDR1 as MNHNS and CDR2 as SASEGT. The CDR3 sequence is 17 residues long. Deletions cut 1 base from V and 0 bases from J, with 16 bases between.

CDR3 coding DNA: TGTGCCAGCAGCGTAGAGGGGTCCTATGGCTACACCTTC. Translated: CASSVEGSYGYTF. This chain uses TRBV9 with TRBJ1-2; possible D gene TRBD1, 5 bases. Germline-derived CDR1 and CDR2 are SGDLS and YYNGEE. Trimming stripped 0 bases from V and 4 bases from J, with 7 bases between. The CDR3 totals 13 residues.

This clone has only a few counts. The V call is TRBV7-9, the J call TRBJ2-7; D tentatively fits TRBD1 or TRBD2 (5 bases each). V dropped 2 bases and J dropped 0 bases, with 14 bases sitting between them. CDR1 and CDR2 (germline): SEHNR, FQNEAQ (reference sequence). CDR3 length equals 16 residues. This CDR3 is CASSLSNGDGSYEQYF. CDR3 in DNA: TGTGCCAGCAGCTTATCGAACGGGGACGGCTCCTACGAGCAGTACTTC.

CDR3 bases: TGTGCCAGCAGCTTAGAAAGGGGGCGGACAGATACGCAGTATTTT. Its protein product is CASSLERGRTDTQYF. The chain has TRBV7-8 and TRBJ2-3, with 7 bases aligning to TRBD1. Trimming cost V 1 base and J 3 bases; bases outside gene matches: 4. CDR3 length equals 15 residues. CDR1 SGHVS and CDR2 FQNEAQ come from the germline V gene.

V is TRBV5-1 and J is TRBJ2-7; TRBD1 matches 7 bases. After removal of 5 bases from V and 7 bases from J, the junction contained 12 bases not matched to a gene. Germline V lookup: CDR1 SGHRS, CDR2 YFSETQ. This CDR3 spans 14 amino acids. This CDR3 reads CASRPSTGSTEQYF. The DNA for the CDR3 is TGCGCCAGCAGACCGTCGACAGGGTCTACGGAGCAGTACTTC.

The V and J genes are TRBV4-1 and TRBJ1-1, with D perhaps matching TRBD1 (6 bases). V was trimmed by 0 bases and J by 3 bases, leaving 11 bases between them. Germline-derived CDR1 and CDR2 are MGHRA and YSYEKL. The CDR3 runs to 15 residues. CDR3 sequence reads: CASSQDRRGYTEAFF. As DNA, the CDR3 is TGCGCCAGCAGCCAAGATCGGAGGGGGTACACTGAAGCTTTCTTT.

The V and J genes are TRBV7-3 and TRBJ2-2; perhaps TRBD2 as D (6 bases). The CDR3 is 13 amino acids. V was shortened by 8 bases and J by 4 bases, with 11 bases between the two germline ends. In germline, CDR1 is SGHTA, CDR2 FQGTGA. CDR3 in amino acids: CASRRTTTGELFF. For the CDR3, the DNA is TGTGCCAGCCGCAGGACTACCACCGGGGAGCTGTTTTTT.

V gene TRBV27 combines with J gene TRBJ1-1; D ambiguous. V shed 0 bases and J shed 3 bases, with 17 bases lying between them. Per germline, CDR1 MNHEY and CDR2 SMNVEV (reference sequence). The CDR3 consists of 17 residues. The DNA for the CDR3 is TGTGCCAGCAGTTTATCGGGGTCAGCTCCTCGGCACACTGAAGCTTTCTTT. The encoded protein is CASSLSGSAPRHTEAFF.

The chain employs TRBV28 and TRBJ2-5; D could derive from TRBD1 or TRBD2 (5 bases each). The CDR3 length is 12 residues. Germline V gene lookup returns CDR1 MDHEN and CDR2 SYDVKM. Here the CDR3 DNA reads TGTGCGTGCGAGGGGAACCAAGAGACCCAGTACTTC. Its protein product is CACEGNQETQYF.